The source of this T cell receptor beta chain is a study of Ad26.COV2.S vaccination and SARS-CoV-2 variants. As for treatment: approximately 18 received Ad26.COV2.S at low or high dose, single or two shots; about 5 received placebo; per-sample allocation not given. Samples analyzed were those drawn on day 63 after the first vaccine or placebo injection. The repertoire was sequenced with immunoSEQ multiplex PCR; TCRdb's copy has only in-frame clones and lacks some. The sample includes 350,000 to 500,000 clones, less than 95% seen only once; the top ten take less than 5.5%. The CDR3 runs to 14 residues. Germline CDR1 and CDR2: SGHRS and YFSETQ. The ends were cut back, 3 bases at V and 4 bases at J, with 11 bases in the middle.

This TCR came from a person aged 18-60 years who received the Ad26.COV2.S COVID-19 vaccine or a placebo. Source: peripheral blood, taken in a trial of Ad26.COV2.S vaccine versus placebo. The rearrangement uses TRBV5-1 and TRBJ1-3, with D uncertain. In nucleotides, the CDR3 is TGCGCCAGCAGCTCCCAGGTTGCGGGAAACACCATATATTTT. This sequence encodes CASSSQVAGNTIYF.